This T cell receptor (beta chain) derives from a study of blood T cell repertoires in COVID-19. Turning to the study itself: Researchers got acute and convalescent COVID-19 samples from the United States, Italy and Spain. From T cells, B-cell-depleted T cells, or PBMCs came the material, which was cDNA or gDNA.

Original methodology: Nucleated cell counts were estimated from reference gene primer amplification. Method: immunoSEQ multiplex PCR; TCRdb's copy keeps in-frame clones and lacks some. D and trimming come from the DNA, and the V and J calls and clone size come from that table. The sample comprises under 200,000 clones, 87% of which are singletons, and 2% to 3% rests with the top ten. This CDR3 region has 15 residues. The V gene lost 8 bases and the J gene lost 4 bases, with 20 bases spanning the gap. CDR1 LNHDA and CDR2 SQIVND come from the germline V gene (reference sequence). The V gene is TRBV19, the J gene TRBJ1-2, with a weak D call TRBD1 (5 bases). The specimen was peripheral blood. This receptor was identified in a man aged 40-55 years with active or convalescent COVID-19. The CDR3 reads CASRSNRPSGYGYTF. In DNA form, the CDR3 reads TGTGCCAGTCGTAGCAACAGGCCTTCAGGCTATGGCTACACCTTC.